This TCR beta chain was captured by sequencing in a study of CD8+ T cells in alopecia areata. Regarding the study as a whole: Lesional scalp displayed greater clonality than normal scalp, most notably in alopecia totalis/universalis.

TCR sequencing used cDNA made by reverse transcription of extracted RNA. Clones were sequenced by immunoSEQ multiplex PCR, and TCRdb holds only the in-frame ones, with some missing. Here the sample spans roughly 200,000 clones, 63% being singletons. Both peripheral blood and punch biopsies of lesional scalp skin were obtained from patients who had alopecia areata. Cell sorting on a FACSAria was used to separate CD4+ and CD8+ T cells from the PBMCs. A word on this clone: Its cognate antigen is unknown.

The clonotype originates from a human donor with alopecia areata. Specimen: CD4+ T cells sorted from blood, collected at week 0.

The DNA for the CDR3 is TGCGCCAGCAGCCAAGAGTGGGTGGCAGGCGCATATGGCTACACCTTC. This translates into CASSQEWVAGAYGYTF. V gene TRBV4-3 combines with J gene TRBJ1-2; D is undetermined. Germline V gene data show CDR1 as LGHNA and CDR2 as YSLEER. Trimming took 0 bases from V and 5 from J, leaving 16 bases between them. The CDR3 extends over 16 amino acids.